A single sample gave rise to the 4 T cell receptor beta chains below, sequenced in a study of somatic mutations in cytotoxic T cells in rheumatoid arthritis. Method: immunoSEQ multiplex PCR; TCRdb's copy keeps in-frame clones and lacks some. The sample holds roughly 5,000 clones, 60% to 80% seen once. Material for sequencing was CD8+ T cells sorted from blood. The receptors were sampled from an adult with rheumatoid arthritis.

The chain joins TRBV5-5 to TRBJ2-2; TRBD2 is a possible D gene (6 bases). Germline V gene lookup returns CDR1 SGHKS and CDR2 YYEKEE (reference sequence). Trimming removed 7 bases at V and 4 bases at J, with 8 bases between. The CDR3 runs 12 residues. The DNA for the CDR3 is TGTGCCAGCGTGGAGGGCACCGGGGAGCTGTTTTTT. The encoded protein is CASVEGTGELFF.

The chain employs TRBV25-1 and TRBJ2-7; 10 bases align to TRBD1. The trim removed 8 bases at V and 3 bases at J, leaving 7 bases unmatched. The CDR3 is 14 residues long. Germline values: CDR1 MGHDK, CDR2 SYGVNS. CDR3 in amino acids: CASAIGTGDYEQYF. The CDR3 region has the DNA TGTGCCAGCGCTATCGGGACAGGGGACTACGAGCAGTACTTC.

V usage is TRBV5-1 and J usage is TRBJ2-1; TRBD2 aligns across 9 bases. CDR1 is SGHRS, CDR2 YFSETQ, per germline. Losses at the gene ends were 4 bases for V and 8 bases for J; bases not matched to a gene: 7. The CDR3 sequence is 14 residues long. The CDR3 is CASSGRGGPDEQFF. The CDR3 DNA follows: TGCGCCAGCAGCGGGCGGGGGGGCCCCGATGAGCAGTTCTTC.

This clone was observed a few times. This chain uses TRBV4-2 with TRBJ2-7; D is uncertain. The germline V and J ends were trimmed by 0 bases and 6 bases, with 12 bases remaining between them. The CDR3 runs to 14 residues. Germline CDR1 is LGHNA and CDR2 is YNFKEQ. As DNA, the CDR3 is TGTGCCAGCAGCCAAGAGGTAGTTCCCCTCGAGCAGTACTTC. Translating gives CASSQEVVPLEQYF.